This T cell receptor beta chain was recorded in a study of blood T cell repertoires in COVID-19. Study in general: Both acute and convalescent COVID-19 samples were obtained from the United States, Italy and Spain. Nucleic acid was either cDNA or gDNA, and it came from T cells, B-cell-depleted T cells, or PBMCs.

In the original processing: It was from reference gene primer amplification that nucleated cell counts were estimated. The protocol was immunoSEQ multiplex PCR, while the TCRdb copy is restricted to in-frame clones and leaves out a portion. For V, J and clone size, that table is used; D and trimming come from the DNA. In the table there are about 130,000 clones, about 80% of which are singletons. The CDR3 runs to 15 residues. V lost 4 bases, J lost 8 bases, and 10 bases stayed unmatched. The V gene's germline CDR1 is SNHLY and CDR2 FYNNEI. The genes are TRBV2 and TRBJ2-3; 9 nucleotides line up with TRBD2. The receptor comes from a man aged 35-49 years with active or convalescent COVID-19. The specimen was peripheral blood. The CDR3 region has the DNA TGTGCCAGCAGTGCTCCTGGAGCGGGAGGAAGTACGCAGTATTTT. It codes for CASSAPGAGGSTQYF.